Sequencing of this TCR beta chain was carried out in a study of cytomegalovirus exposure and HLA in healthy donors. Study overall: The roughly 120 validation repertoires, a later analysis reported, used the same platform as the approximately 700 first-cohort repertoires.

The CDR3 is 15 residues long. CDR1 and CDR2 (germline): SNHLY, FYNNEI. The V gene lost 7 bases and the J gene lost 6 bases, with 16 bases spanning the gap. Study-wide results and caveats: The study found most TCR sequences rare, yet found some public TCRs in many donors. According to a subsequent analysis, TCR clusters from the first cohort were inclined to appear together in the roughly 120 validation repertoires. It was confirmed in vitro that three of the CMV-associated chains were specific for CMV antigens.

A word on this clone: Its antigen remains unknown.

Measured with immunoSEQ multiplex PCR; TCRdb has only the in-frame clones, and not every one. This repertoire shows around 130,000 clones, approximately 81% found once; its top ten account for roughly 1.9%. This TCR was recovered from a woman in her twenties or thirties in good health and CMV-seronegative. The sample taken for sequencing was PBMCs. V usage is TRBV2 and J usage is TRBJ1-6; TRBD1 might be the D (5 bases). CDR3 sequence (DNA): TGTGCCAGCAAGTTAATAGACAGTCCTAATTCACCCCTCCACTTT. Residues: CASKLIDSPNSPLHF.